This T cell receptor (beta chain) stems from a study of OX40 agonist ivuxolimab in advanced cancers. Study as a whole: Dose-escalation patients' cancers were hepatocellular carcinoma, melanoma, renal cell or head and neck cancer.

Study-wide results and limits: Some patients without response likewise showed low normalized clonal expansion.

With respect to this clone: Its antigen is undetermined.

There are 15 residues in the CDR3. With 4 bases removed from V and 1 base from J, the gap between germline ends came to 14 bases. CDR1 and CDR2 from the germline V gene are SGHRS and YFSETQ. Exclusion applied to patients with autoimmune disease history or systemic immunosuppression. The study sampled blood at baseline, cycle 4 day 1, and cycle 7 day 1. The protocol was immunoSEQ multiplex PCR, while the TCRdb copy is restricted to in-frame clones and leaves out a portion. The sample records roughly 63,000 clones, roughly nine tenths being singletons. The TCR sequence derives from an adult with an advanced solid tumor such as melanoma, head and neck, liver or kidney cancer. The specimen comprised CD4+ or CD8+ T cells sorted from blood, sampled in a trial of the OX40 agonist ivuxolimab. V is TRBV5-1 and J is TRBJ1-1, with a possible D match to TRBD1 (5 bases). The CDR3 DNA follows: TGCGCCAGCAGCCCCCAGGGACCGTGGAACACTGAAGCTTTCTTT. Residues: CASSPQGPWNTEAFF.